These 4 T cell receptor beta chains were sequenced from one sample in a study of molecular identifiers for immune sequencing clone quantification. TCRdb itself ran the PCR reads through MiXCR, one entry per CDR3 protein. The top ten hold 0.75% to 0.8% of the sample, which has under 800,000 distinct CDR3 sequences, roughly 25% seen once. Sequenced input: naive CD8+ T cells from blood, with Jurkat cell RNA spiked in. Subset in this sample: FACS-sorted CD8+CD4-CCR7+CD45RA+ naive T cells. These receptors originate from a human donor in good health. Some libraries in this study had Jurkat cell RNA spiked in.

V usage is TRBV20-1 and J usage is TRBJ1-1, with D unresolved. This CDR3 region has 11 residues. Trimming took 4 bases from V and 8 from J, leaving 11 bases between them. Germline assignment: CDR1 DFQATT and CDR2 SNEGSKA (reference sequence). The CDR3: CSAILNAEAFF. As DNA, the CDR3 is TGCAGTGCTATCCTGAACGCCGAAGCTTTCTTT.

Concerning this clonotype itself: A much larger clonotype is one base distant, so this may be a read error. CDR3 sequence (DNA): TGTGCCAGCAGCTACCGGGACGCCCTCTACGAGCAGAACTTC. It codes for CASSYRDALYEQNF. This rearrangement joins TRBV5-3 to TRBJ2-7; D tentatively reads TRBD1 or TRBD2 (5 bases each). TRBV5-3 counts as an open reading frame of uncertain function. The CDR3 runs 14 residues.

This clonotype occurred many times. The chain has TRBV7-9 and TRBJ2-7, with D maybe TRBD2 (5 bases). Trimming removed 0 bases at V and 5 bases at J, with 11 bases between. This CDR3 comprises 14 residues. Germline CDR1 and CDR2: SEHNR and FQNEAQ (reference sequence). The CDR3 sequence is CASSLAGIYDEQYF. CDR3 in DNA: TGTGCCAGCAGCTTAGCCGGGATATACGACGAGCAGTACTTC.

Comments on this clonotype: A clone one base away is much larger, so this may be a read error. This CDR3 fails to terminate in the conserved phenylalanine or tryptophan, so it likely reflects a read error. The chain has TRBV6-2 or TRBV6-3 and TRBJ2-1; 7 bases fit TRBD2. This CDR3 contains 15 residues. With 5 bases clipped from V and 0 bases from J, the junction kept 4 bases outside the gene matches. From germline, CDR1 is MNHEY and CDR2 SVGEGT. CDR3: CASSPRTSSYNEQFS. The CDR3 nucleotides read TGTGCCAGCAGTCCTCGGACTAGCTCCTACAATGAGCAGTTCTCC.